These T cell receptor beta chains were read from a single sample in a study of CD8+CD57+ T cells in acquired aplastic anemia. TCRdb reanalysed the reads using MiXCR and keeps one entry per CDR3 protein. This repertoire shows fewer than 70,000 distinct CDR3 sequences, approximately 50% found once; its top ten account for around 8.3%. Sequences were obtained from sorted CD4+, CD8+, or CD8+CD57+ T cells (not recorded which) from PBMCs. Source of these receptors: a human donor in good health, serving as a control. Each CDR3 is given with its conserved first and last residue. The D gene is left open where the match is weak. Clone sizes are given selectively: once, few, many, or a class where the clone is expanded.

D	size	V	J	CDR3	DNA
-	few	TRBV10-2	TRBJ1-2	CASSESAYGYTF	TGCGCCAGCAGTGAGTCGGCCTATGGCTACACCTTC
-	-	TRBV14	TRBJ2-3	CASSPNAGSGTQYF	TGTGCCAGCAGCCCTAACGCGGGATCCGGTACGCAGTATTTT
-	many	TRBV6-1	TRBJ1-5	CASSSYVYSNQPQHF	TGTGCCAGCAGTTCATACGTGTATAGCAATCAGCCCCAGCATTTT
TRBD1	-	TRBV19	TRBJ1-1	CASRYQGAQSRNTEAFF	TGTGCCAGTCGCTACCAGGGGGCCCAGTCGAGGAACACTGAAGCTTTCTTT
-	-	TRBV7-9	TRBJ1-5	CASSLSGQPQPQHF	TGTGCCAGCAGCCTATCAGGACAACCACAGCCCCAGCATTTT
-	-	TRBV15	TRBJ1-1	CATSRVEGYTEAFF	TGTGCCACCAGCAGAGTAGAGGGATACACTGAAGCTTTCTTT
TRBD2	many	TRBV20-1	TRBJ2-5	CSATTYGLAGARETQYF	TGCAGTGCTACTACATATGGACTAGCGGGAGCTCGTGAGACCCAGTACTTC
TRBD2	-	TRBV27	TRBJ2-3	CASSPGTSGILNTQYF	TGTGCCAGCAGTCCCGGGACTAGCGGGATATTGAATACGCAGTATTTT
TRBD2	many	TRBV4-1	TRBJ2-7	CASSRASGGGYEQYF	TGCGCCAGCAGCCGAGCTAGCGGGGGGGGCTACGAGCAGTACTTC
-	-	TRBV29-1	TRBJ2-5	CSVRDTSNQPQYF	TGCAGCGTCCGGGACACTAGCAATCAGCCCCAGTACTTC
-	-	TRBV2	TRBJ1-2	CASRRPWGQNYGYTF	TGTGCCAGCAGGAGGCCTTGGGGGCAAAACTATGGCTACACCTTC
TRBD1	few	TRBV25-1	TRBJ2-5	CASSEPGQGRTQYF	TGTGCCAGCAGTGAGCCGGGACAGGGTCGTACCCAGTACTTC
TRBD1	few	TRBV11-1	TRBJ2-1	CASSPRGQGNEQFF	TGTGCCAGCAGCCCGAGGGGACAGGGCAATGAGCAGTTCTTC
-	-	TRBV20-1	TRBJ1-5	CSADGGRNNQPQHF	TGCAGTGCTGATGGGGGCAGAAACAATCAGCCCCAGCATTTT
TRBD1	-	TRBV19	TRBJ1-2	CASSITGGTYGYTF	TGTGCCAGTAGTATCACAGGGGGGACCTATGGCTACACCTTC
-	-	TRBV11-1	TRBJ1-6	CASSPSGGRISSPLHF	TGTGCCAGCAGCCCTAGTGGGGGGCGAATCTCTTCACCCCTCCACTTT
-	-	TRBV19	TRBJ1-1	CASRRHTTGTEAFF	TGTGCCAGCAGGCGCCATACCACGGGCACTGAAGCTTTCTTT
-	-	TRBV15	TRBJ2-7	CATSRGGDSVAYEQYF	TGTGCCACCAGCAGAGGGGGGGACTCCGTCGCCTACGAGCAGTACTTC
-	-	TRBV9	TRBJ1-2	CASSVGQDGYTF	TGTGCCAGCAGCGTAGGTCAGGATGGCTACACCTTC
-	-	TRBV7-3	TRBJ2-5	CASSFTAKETQYF	TGTGCCAGCAGCTTCACTGCTAAGGAGACCCAGTACTTC
-	-	TRBV20-1	TRBJ1-6	CSASRGLGSPLHF	TGCAGTGCTAGCCGGGGTTTGGGATCACCCCTCCACTTT
-	many	TRBV9	TRBJ2-1	CASSVGGGSDNEQFF	TGTGCCAGCAGCGTAGGTGGCGGGTCAGACAATGAGCAGTTCTTC
TRBD1	-	TRBV11-2	TRBJ2-3	CASSPRTGGSDTQYF	TGTGCCAGCAGCCCTCGGACAGGTGGTTCCGATACGCAGTATTTT
-	many	TRBV19	TRBJ1-2	CASSIQDGNYGYTF	TGTGCCAGTAGTATTCAGGACGGTAACTATGGCTACACCTTC
TRBD2	many	TRBV5-6	TRBJ2-5	CASSFREEETQYF	TGTGCCAGCAGCTTCCGGGAGGAAGAGACCCAGTACTTC
TRBD1	-	TRBV20-1	TRBJ2-7	CSASARGLYEQYF	TGCAGTGCTAGTGCAAGGGGGCTCTACGAGCAGTACTTC
TRBD2	many	TRBV4-1	TRBJ2-1	CASSPSGLAGDNEQFF	TGCGCCAGCAGCCCCTCAGGACTAGCGGGGGATAATGAGCAGTTCTTC
-	many	TRBV6-1	TRBJ1-3	CASSRPQEGGGNTIYF	TGTGCCAGCAGTCGCCCACAGGAAGGAGGTGGAAACACCATATATTTT
-	-	TRBV11-1	TRBJ1-1	CASSLRQSTLNTEAFF	TGTGCCAGCAGCTTGAGGCAGTCCACACTTAACACTGAAGCTTTCTTT
-	-	TRBV2	TRBJ2-3	CASTSPDTQYF	TGTGCCAGCACATCGCCAGATACGCAGTATTTT
TRBD1	-	TRBV7-8	TRBJ1-2	CASSLPLATGDYGYTF	TGTGCCAGCAGCTTACCCCTAGCGACAGGGGACTATGGCTACACCTTC
-	-	TRBV4-1	TRBJ1-5	CASSQAYQLNQPQHF	TGCGCCAGCAGCCAAGCCTACCAGCTCAATCAGCCCCAGCATTTT
-	once	TRBV20-1	TRBJ1-5	CSALPSTGNDQPQHF	TGCAGTGCACTCCCCAGCACAGGGAATGATCAGCCCCAGCATTTT
-	few	TRBV24-1	TRBJ2-7	CATSDLYEQYF	TGTGCCACCAGTGATCTCTACGAGCAGTACTTC
-	once	TRBV6-1	TRBJ2-7	CASSGVTGYEQYF	TGTGCCAGCAGTGGGGTGACAGGATACGAGCAGTACTTC
TRBD1	once	TRBV25-1	TRBJ1-2	CASTTGGAEGYTF	TGTGCCAGCACGACAGGGGGCGCGGAGGGCTACACCTTC
-	-	TRBV7-9	TRBJ2-1	CASSQAGVNEQFF	TGTGCCAGCAGCCAAGCAGGGGTGAATGAGCAGTTCTTC
-	-	TRBV10-3	TRBJ2-7	CAISPGAKYEQYF	TGTGCCATCAGTCCGGGAGCCAAGTACGAGCAGTACTTC
TRBD2	once	TRBV10-3	TRBJ2-2	CATGGNTGELFF	TGTGCCACGGGGGGGAACACCGGGGAGCTGTTTTTT
-	-	TRBV30	TRBJ1-5	CAWSPDSNQPQHF	TGTGCCTGGAGTCCCGACAGCAATCAGCCCCAGCATTTT
-	many	TRBV7-9	TRBJ2-1	CASSSGQSNEQFF	TGTGCCAGCAGCTCGGGACAAAGCAATGAGCAGTTCTTC
-	-	TRBV19	TRBJ1-5	CASNGGMSQPQHF	TGTGCCAGTAACGGGGGAATGAGCCAGCCCCAGCATTTT
-	many	TRBV7-9	TRBJ1-1	CASSFEGGSEAFF	TGTGCCAGCAGCTTCGAAGGGGGTAGTGAAGCTTTCTTT
-	-	TRBV20-1	TRBJ2-5	CSARGIDGGPWEQYF	TGCAGTGCTAGGGGAATCGACGGAGGTCCATGGGAGCAGTACTTC
TRBD1	once	TRBV19	TRBJ2-3	CASSTQGTDTQYF	TGTGCCAGTAGTACACAGGGGACAGATACGCAGTATTTT
TRBD1	-	TRBV15	TRBJ2-3	CATSSGTGSSTDTQYF	TGTGCCACCAGCAGTGGGACAGGGTCTAGCACAGATACGCAGTATTTT
-	many	TRBV6-4	TRBJ2-7	CASRTPRGRGREQYF	TGTGCCAGCAGAACTCCTAGGGGAAGGGGTCGCGAGCAGTACTTC
-	-	TRBV10-2	TRBJ1-5	CASSEHPGSSNQPQHF	TGCGCCAGCAGTGAACATCCGGGGAGTAGCAATCAGCCCCAGCATTTT
-	-	TRBV10-1	TRBJ1-3	CASSETDSGNTIYF	TGCGCCAGCAGTGAGACGGACTCTGGAAACACCATATATTTT
TRBD1	-	TRBV10-1	TRBJ2-5	CASSVDRGQETQYF	TGCGCCAGCAGTGTTGACAGGGGACAAGAGACCCAGTACTTC
-	many	TRBV6-4	TRBJ1-6	CASIPQIGNSPLHF	TGTGCCAGCATACCTCAGATTGGAAATTCACCCCTCCACTTT
-	-	TRBV11-1	TRBJ2-3	CASSLAGANGGLTDTQYF	TGTGCCAGCAGCTTAGCGGGAGCTAACGGGGGCCTCACAGATACGCAGTATTTT
-	few	TRBV29-1	TRBJ1-1	CSVVRQMNTEAFF	TGCAGCGTTGTTCGACAGATGAACACTGAAGCTTTCTTT
TRBD1	-	TRBV19	TRBJ2-7	CATRTGGDAYEQYF	TGTGCCACCCGGACAGGGGGCGACGCCTACGAGCAGTACTTC